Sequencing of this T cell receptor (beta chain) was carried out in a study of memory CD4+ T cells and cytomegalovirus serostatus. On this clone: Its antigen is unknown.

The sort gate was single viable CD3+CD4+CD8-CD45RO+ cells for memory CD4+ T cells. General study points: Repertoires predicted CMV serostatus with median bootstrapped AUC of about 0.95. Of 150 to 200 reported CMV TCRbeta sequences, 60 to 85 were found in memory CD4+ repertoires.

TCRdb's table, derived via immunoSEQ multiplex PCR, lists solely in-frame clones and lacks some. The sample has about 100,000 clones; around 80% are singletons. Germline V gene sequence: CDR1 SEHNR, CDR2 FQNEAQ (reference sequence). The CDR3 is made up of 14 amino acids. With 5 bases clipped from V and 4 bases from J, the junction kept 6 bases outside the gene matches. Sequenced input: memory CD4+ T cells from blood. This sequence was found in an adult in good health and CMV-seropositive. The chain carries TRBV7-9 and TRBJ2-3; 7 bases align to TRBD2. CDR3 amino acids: CASSQGLVADTQYF. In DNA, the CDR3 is TGTGCCAGCAGCCAAGGACTAGTCGCAGATACGCAGTATTTT.